Reported below is one T cell receptor (beta chain). This sample is part of a study of monozygotic twins with inflammatory bowel disease. From the 5' RACE reads, TCRdb lists one entry per CDR3 protein and no DNA. Found here are hundreds of thousands of distinct CDR3 sequences; the top ten clones hold about 5%. The CDR3 consists of 13 residues. The germline gives CDR1 MRHNA, CDR2 SNTAGT. Skipping T cell sorting, the study isolated total RNA directly from whole blood. The source of this sequence is a human donor with ulcerative colitis or Crohn's disease, or a healthy co-twin of an affected twin (not recorded which). Input material: blood. V gene TRBV6-4 combines with J gene TRBJ2-1; there is no DNA to check the TCRdb D call of TRBD2. The CDR3 protein is CASSAGGVGEQFF.